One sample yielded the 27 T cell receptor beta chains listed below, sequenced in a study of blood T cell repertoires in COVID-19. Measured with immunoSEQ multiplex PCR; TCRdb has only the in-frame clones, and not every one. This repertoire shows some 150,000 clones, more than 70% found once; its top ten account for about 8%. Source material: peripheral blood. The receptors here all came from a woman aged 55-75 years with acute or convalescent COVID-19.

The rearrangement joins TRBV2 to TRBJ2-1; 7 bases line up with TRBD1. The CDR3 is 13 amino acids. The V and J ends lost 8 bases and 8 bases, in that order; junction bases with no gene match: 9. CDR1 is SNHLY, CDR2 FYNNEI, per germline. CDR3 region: CASSTTGLDEQFF. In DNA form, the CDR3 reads TGTGCCAGCTCTACGACAGGGTTGGATGAGCAGTTCTTC.

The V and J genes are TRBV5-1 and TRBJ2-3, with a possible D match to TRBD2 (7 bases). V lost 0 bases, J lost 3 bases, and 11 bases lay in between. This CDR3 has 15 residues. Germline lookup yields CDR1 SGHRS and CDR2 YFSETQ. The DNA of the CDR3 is TGCGCCAGCAGCTTGGAGGGGGGGCCAACAGATACGCAGTATTTT. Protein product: CASSLEGGPTDTQYF.

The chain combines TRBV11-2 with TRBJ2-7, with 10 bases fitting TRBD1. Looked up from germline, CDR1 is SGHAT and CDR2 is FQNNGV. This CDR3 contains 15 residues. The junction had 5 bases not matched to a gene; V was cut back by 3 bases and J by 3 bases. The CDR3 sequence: CASSFGQGEGYEQYF. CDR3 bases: TGTGCCAGCAGCTTTGGACAGGGGGAAGGCTACGAGCAGTACTTC. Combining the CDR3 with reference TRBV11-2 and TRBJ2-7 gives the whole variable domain EAGVAQSPRYKIIEKRQSVAFWCNPISGHATLYWYQQILGQGPKLLIQFQNNGVVDDSQLPKDRFSAERLKGVDSTLKIQPAKLEDSAVYLCASSFGQGEGYEQYFGPGTRLTVT.

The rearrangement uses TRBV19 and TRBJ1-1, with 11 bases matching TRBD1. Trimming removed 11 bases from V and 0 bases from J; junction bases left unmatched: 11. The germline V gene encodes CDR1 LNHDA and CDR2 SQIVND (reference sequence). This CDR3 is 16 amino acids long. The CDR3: CACRDRGSTMNTEAFF. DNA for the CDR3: TGTGCCTGCAGGGACAGGGGGTCTACAATGAACACTGAAGCTTTCTTT.

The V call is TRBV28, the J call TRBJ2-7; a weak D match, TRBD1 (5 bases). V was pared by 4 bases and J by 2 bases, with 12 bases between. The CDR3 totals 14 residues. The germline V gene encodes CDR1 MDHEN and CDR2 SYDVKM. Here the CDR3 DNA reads TGTGCCAGCAGTTCCTCAGGGTTTACCTACGAGCAGTACTTC. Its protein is CASSSSGFTYEQYF.

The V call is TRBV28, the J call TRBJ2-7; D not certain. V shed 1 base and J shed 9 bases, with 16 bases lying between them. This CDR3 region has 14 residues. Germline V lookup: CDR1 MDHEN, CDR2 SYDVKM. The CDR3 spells CASSLSRLNRGQYF. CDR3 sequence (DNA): TGTGCCAGCAGTTTATCCCGTCTGAACCGAGGGCAGTACTTC.

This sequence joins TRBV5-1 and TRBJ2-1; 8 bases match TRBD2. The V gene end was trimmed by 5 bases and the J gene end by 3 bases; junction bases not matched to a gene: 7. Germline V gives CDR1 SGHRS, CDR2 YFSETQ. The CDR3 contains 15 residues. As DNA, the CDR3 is TGCGCCAGCAGTACAATAGCGGGGAACTACAATGAGCAGTTCTTC. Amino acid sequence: CASSTIAGNYNEQFF.

The CDR3 DNA reads TGTGCCAGTAGCCTCCAGATCTGGGAGATCTATGGCTACACCTTC. It encodes CASSLQIWEIYGYTF. The J gene is TRBJ1-2, the V gene TRBV19; D is unresolved. Per the germline V gene, CDR1 is LNHDA and CDR2 is SQIVND (reference sequence). The length of the CDR3 is 15 residues. Between the trimmed V and J ends, which lost 6 bases and 4 bases, there was a span of 18 bases.

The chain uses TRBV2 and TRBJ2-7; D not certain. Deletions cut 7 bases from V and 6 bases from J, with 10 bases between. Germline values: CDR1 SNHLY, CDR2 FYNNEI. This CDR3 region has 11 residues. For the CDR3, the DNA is TGTGCCAGCACTGAGCCAGGCGAGCAGTACTTC. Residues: CASTEPGEQYF. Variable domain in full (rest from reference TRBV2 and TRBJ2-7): EPEVTQTPSHQVTQMGQEVILRCVPISNHLYFYWYRQILGQKVEFLVSFYNNEISEKSEIFDDQFSVERPDGSNFTLKIRSTKLEDSAMYFCASTEPGEQYFGPGTRLTVT.

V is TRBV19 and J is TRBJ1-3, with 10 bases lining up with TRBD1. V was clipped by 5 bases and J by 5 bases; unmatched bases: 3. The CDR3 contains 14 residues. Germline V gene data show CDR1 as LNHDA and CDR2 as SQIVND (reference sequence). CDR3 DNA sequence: TGTGCCAGTAGTTGGGGACAGGGGAGAAACACCATATATTTT. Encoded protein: CASSWGQGRNTIYF.

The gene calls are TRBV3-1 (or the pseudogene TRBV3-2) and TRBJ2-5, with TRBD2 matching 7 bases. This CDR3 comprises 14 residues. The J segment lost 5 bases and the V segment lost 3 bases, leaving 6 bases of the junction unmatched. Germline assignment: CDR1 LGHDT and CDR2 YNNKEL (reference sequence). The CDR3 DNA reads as TGTGCCAGCAGCCAGGGAGGGGCCCGGGAGACCCAGTACTTC. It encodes CASSQGGARETQYF.

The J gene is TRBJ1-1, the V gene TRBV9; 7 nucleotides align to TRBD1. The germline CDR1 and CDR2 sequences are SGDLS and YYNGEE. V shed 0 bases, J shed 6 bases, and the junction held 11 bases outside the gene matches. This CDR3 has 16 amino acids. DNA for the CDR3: TGTGCCAGCAGCGTAGAGGCAGGGGGTCGCTTCGCTGAAGCTTTCTTT. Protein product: CASSVEAGGRFAEAFF.

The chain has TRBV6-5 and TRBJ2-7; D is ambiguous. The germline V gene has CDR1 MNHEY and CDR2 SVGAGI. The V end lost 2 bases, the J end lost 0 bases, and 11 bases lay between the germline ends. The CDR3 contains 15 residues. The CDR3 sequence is CASSYNGQISYEQYF. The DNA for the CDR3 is TGTGCCAGCAGTTACAACGGTCAAATCTCCTACGAGCAGTACTTC.

CDR3 protein: CAWSGGAQPQHF. In DNA, the CDR3 is TGTGCCTGGAGTGGGGGCGCCCAGCCCCAGCATTTT. This chain links TRBV30 with TRBJ1-5; possibly TRBD1 for D (5 bases). V was pared by 1 base and J by 7 bases, with 8 bases between. Germline loops: CDR1 GTSNPN, CDR2 SVGIG (reference sequence). The CDR3 is made up of 12 amino acids.

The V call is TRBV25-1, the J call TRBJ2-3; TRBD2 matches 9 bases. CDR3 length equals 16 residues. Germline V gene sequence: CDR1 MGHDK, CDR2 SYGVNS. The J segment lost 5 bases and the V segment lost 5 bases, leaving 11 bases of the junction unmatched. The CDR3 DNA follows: TGTGCCAGCAGTCCCCGGTCTAGCGGGGTGGTAGATACGCAGTATTTT. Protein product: CASSPRSSGVVDTQYF.

CDR3 in amino acids: CASSYWGGPPYEQYF. The CDR3 region has the DNA TGTGCCAGCAGTTATTGGGGGGGGCCCCCCTACGAGCAGTACTTC. The chain links TRBV6-2 or TRBV6-3 to TRBJ2-7; TRBD2 might be the D (7 bases). The CDR3 has 15 residues. V gave up 3 bases and J gave up 2 bases, with 14 bases separating them. Germline CDR1 reads MNHEY; CDR2 reads SVGEGT.

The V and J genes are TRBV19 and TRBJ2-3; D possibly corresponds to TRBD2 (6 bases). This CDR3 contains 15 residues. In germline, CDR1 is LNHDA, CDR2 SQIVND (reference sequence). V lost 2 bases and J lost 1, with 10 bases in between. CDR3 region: CASSIKGLRTDTQYF. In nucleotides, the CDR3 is TGTGCCAGTAGTATAAAGGGACTCCGCACAGATACGCAGTATTTT.

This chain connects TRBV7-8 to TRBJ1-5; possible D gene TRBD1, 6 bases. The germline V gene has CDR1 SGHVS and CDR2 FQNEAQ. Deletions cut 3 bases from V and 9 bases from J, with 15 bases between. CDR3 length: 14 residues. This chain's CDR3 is CASSLAAQGRPQHF. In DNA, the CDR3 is TGTGCCAGCAGCTTGGCCGCACAGGGCCGGCCCCAGCATTTT.

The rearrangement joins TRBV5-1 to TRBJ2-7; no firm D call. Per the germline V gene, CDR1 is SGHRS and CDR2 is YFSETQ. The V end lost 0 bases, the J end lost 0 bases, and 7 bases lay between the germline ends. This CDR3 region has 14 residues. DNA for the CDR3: TGCGCCAGCAGCTTGGCACGGTTCTCCTACGAGCAGTACTTC. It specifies CASSLARFSYEQYF. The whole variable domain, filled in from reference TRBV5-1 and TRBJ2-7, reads KAGVTQTPRYLIKTRGQQVTLSCSPISGHRSVSWYQQTPGQGLQFLFEYFSETQRNKGNFPGRFSGRQFSNSRSEMNVSTLELGDSALYLCASSLARFSYEQYFGPGTRLTVT.

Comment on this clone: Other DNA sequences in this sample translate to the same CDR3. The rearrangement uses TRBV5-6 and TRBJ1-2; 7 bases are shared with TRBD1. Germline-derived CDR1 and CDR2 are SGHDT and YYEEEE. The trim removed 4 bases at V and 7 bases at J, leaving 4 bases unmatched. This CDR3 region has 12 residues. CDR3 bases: TGTGCCAGCAGCCGACAGGGTGGTGGCTACACCTTC. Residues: CASSRQGGGYTF.

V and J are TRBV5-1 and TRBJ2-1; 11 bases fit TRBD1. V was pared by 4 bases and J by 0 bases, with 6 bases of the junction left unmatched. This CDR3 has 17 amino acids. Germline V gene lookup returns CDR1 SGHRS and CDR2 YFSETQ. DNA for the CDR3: TGCGCCAGCAGCAGCGGACAGGGGGCCAGCTCCTACAATGAGCAGTTCTTC. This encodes CASSSGQGASSYNEQFF.

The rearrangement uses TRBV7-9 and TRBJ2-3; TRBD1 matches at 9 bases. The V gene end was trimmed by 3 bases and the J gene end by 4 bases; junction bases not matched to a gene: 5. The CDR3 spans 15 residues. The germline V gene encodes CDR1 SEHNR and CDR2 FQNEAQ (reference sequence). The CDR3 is CASSFTGGRADTQYF. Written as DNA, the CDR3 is TGTGCCAGCAGCTTCACAGGGGGCAGGGCAGATACGCAGTATTTT.

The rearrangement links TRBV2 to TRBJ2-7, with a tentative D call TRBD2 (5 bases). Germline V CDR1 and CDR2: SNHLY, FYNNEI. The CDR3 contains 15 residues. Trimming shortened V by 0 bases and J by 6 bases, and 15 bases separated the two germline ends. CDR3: CASSEARAGIGEQYF. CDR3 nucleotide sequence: TGTGCCAGCAGTGAAGCAAGGGCGGGTATCGGCGAGCAGTACTTC.

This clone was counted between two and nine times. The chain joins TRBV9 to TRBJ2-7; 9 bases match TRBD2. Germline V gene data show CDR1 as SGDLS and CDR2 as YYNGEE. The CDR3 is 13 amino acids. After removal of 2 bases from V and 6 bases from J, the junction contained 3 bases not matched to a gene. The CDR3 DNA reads TGTGCCAGCAGCGTCAATAGCGGGGGCGAGCAGTACTTC. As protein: CASSVNSGGEQYF.

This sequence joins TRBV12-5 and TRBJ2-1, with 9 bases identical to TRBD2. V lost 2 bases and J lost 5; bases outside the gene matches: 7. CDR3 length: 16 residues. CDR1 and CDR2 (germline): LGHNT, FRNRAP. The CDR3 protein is CASGLRAGGLDNEQFF. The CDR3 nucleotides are TGTGCTAGTGGTTTGAGGGCGGGGGGGTTAGACAATGAGCAGTTCTTC.

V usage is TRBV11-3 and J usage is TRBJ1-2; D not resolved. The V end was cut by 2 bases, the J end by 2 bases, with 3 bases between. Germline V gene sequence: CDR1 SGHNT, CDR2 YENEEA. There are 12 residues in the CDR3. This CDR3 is CASSLQNYGYTF. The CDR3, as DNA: TGTGCCAGCAGCTTACAGAACTATGGCTACACCTTC.

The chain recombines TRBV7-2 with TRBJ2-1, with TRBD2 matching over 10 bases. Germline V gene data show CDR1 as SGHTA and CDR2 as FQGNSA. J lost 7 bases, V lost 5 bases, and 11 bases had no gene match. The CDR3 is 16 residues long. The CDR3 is CASSLRSGGARNEQFF. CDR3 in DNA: TGTGCCAGCAGCCTCCGAAGCGGGGGGGCCCGTAATGAGCAGTTCTTC.